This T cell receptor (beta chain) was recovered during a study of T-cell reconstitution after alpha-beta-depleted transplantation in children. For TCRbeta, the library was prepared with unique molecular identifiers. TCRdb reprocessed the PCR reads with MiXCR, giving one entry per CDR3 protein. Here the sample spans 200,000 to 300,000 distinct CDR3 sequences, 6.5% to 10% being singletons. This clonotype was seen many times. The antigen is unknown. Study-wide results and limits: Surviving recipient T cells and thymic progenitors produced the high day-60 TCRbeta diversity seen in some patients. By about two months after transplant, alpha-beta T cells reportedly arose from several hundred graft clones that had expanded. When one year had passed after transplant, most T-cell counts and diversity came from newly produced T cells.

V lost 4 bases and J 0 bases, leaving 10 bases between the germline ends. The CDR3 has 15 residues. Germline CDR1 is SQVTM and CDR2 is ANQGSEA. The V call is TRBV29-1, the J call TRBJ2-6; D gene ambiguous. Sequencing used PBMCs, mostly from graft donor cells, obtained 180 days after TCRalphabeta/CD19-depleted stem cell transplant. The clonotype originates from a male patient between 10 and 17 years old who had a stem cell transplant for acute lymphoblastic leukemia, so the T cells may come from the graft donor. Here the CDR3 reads CSVAELSSGANVLTF. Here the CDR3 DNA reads TGCAGCGTTGCGGAGCTAAGCTCTGGGGCCAACGTCCTGACTTTC.